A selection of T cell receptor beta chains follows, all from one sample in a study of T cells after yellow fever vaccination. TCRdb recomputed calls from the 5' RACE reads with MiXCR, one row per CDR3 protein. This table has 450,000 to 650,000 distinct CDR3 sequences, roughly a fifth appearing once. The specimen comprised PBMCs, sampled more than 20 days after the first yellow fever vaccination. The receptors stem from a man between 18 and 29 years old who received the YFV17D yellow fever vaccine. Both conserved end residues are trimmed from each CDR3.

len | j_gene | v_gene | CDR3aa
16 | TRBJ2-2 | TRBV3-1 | ASSQETSGGADTGELF
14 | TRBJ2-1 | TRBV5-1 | ASSLGMTALLAEQF
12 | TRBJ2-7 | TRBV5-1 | ASSLGSGGDEQY
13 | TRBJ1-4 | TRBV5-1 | ASSSGGDRDEKLF
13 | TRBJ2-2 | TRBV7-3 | ASSLGPRRAGELF
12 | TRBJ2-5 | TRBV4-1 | ASSPGTSLQTQY
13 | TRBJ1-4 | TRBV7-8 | ASSERDRSVEKLF
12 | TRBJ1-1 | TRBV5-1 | ASSVRGQNTEAF
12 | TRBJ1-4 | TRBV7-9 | ASSLSQNNEKLF
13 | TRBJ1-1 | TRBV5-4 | ASSPKAQGNTEAF
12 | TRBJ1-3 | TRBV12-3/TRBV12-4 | ASSFGTSGNTIY
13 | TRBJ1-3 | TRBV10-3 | AIKSTGGEGNTIY
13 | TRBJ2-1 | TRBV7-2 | ASSLGHNRNNEQF
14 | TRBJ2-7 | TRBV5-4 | ASSAVAGTYSYEQY
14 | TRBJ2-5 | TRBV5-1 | ASSFNSGGRQETQY
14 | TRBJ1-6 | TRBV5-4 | ASSSRQSSYNSPLH
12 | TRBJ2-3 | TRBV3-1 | ASSQSLVIDTQY
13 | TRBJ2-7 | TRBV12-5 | ASGSSTTTGYEQY
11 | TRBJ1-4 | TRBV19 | ASNGQGSEKLF
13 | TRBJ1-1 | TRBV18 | ASSPTERMNTEAF
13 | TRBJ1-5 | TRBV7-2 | ASSFTGSRNQPQH
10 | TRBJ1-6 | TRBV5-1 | ASSLVGQPLH
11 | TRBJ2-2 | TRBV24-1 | ATAARNTGELF
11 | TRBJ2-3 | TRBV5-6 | ASSSTLTDTQY
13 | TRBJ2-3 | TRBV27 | ASSFRAPQTDTQY
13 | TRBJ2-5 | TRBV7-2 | ASSFAGIEGETQY